The rows below give T cell receptor beta chains drawn from one sample of a study of blood T cell repertoires in COVID-19. Profiled with immunoSEQ multiplex PCR; TCRdb holds only in-frame clones, not every one. The sample includes 150,000 or so clones, around nine tenths of them seen just once. The source material was peripheral blood. The receptors derive from a woman aged 70-85 years with COVID-19, enrolled during active disease. Each CDR3 is given with its conserved first and last residue. D genes are given only for firm matches. Some rows have no size entry. The others give once, few or many, or a class for an expanded clone.

j_call: TRBJ1-5; clone_size: .; d_call: .; v_call: TRBV19; cdr3_nt: TGTGCCAGTAACCTCGAGGGCAGGGGAGAGTTGGACAATCAGCCCCAGCATTTT; cdr3_aa: CASNLEGRGELDNQPQHF
j_call: TRBJ2-1; clone_size: .; d_call: TRBD2; v_call: TRBV24-1; cdr3_nt: TGTGCCACCGGGACTAGCGCCTACAATGAGCAGTTCTTC; cdr3_aa: CATGTSAYNEQFF
j_call: TRBJ1-2; clone_size: .; d_call: .; v_call: TRBV2; cdr3_nt: TGTGCCAGCAGTTCAGACACAGCCTATGGCTACACCTTC; cdr3_aa: CASSSDTAYGYTF
j_call: TRBJ1-1; clone_size: .; d_call: .; v_call: TRBV19; cdr3_nt: TGTGCCAGTGCCACGTCAGGGTCCACTGAAGCTTTCTTT; cdr3_aa: CASATSGSTEAFF
j_call: TRBJ1-2; clone_size: .; d_call: TRBD1; v_call: TRBV5-1; cdr3_nt: TGCGCCAGCAGCCCCGGGGCGACGGGACAGGGGGTCTATGGCTACACCTTC; cdr3_aa: CASSPGATGQGVYGYTF
j_call: TRBJ1-5; clone_size: .; d_call: TRBD1; v_call: TRBV9; cdr3_nt: TGTGCCAGCAGTCCGGGACAGGGCAGATATAGCAATCAGCCCCAGCATTTT; cdr3_aa: CASSPGQGRYSNQPQHF
j_call: TRBJ1-5; clone_size: .; d_call: .; v_call: TRBV4-1; cdr3_nt: TGCGCCAGCAGCCAAGAGTGGAGGAGATCCCAGCATTTT; cdr3_aa: CASSQEWRRSQHF
j_call: TRBJ1-2; clone_size: .; d_call: .; v_call: TRBV6-5; cdr3_nt: TGTGCCACCCATGAGAACTATGGCTACACCTTC; cdr3_aa: CATHENYGYTF
j_call: TRBJ1-2; clone_size: .; d_call: TRBD1; v_call: TRBV3-1/TRBV3-2; cdr3_nt: TGTGCCAGCAGCCAAGCTTCGTCAGGGGGTAATGGCTACACCTTC; cdr3_aa: CASSQASSGGNGYTF
j_call: TRBJ2-2; clone_size: .; d_call: .; v_call: TRBV5-5; cdr3_nt: TGTGCCAGCAGCTTATTAGTAGGCGGCGGGGAGCTGTTTTTT; cdr3_aa: CASSLLVGGGELFF
j_call: TRBJ2-5; clone_size: .; d_call: TRBD2; v_call: TRBV4-2; cdr3_nt: TGTGCCAGCATCCACCCGGGGAGGGGAGCCGTGGCTAGCGGGGGACCCTGGAAGACCCAGTACTTC; cdr3_aa: CASIHPGRGAVASGGPWKTQYF
j_call: TRBJ2-5; clone_size: .; d_call: TRBD1; v_call: TRBV5-4; cdr3_nt: TGTGCCAGCAGCTCACAGCAGGGACAGGGGTTTGGTGAGACCCAGTACTTC; cdr3_aa: CASSSQQGQGFGETQYF
j_call: TRBJ2-5; clone_size: once; d_call: TRBD2; v_call: TRBV5-6; cdr3_nt: TGTGCCAGCAGCCCCGCCGGGAGGGAAGGTTCGAAGACCCAGTACTTC; cdr3_aa: CASSPAGREGSKTQYF
j_call: TRBJ1-6; clone_size: .; d_call: .; v_call: TRBV28; cdr3_nt: TGTGCCAGCGACCCGACGGAATCTAGCTCCTATAATTCACCCCTCCACTTT; cdr3_aa: CASDPTESSSYNSPLHF
j_call: TRBJ1-1; clone_size: few; d_call: .; v_call: TRBV2; cdr3_nt: TGTGCCAGCAGTGATACAGGGAGGGAGACTGAAGCTTTCTTT; cdr3_aa: CASSDTGRETEAFF
j_call: TRBJ1-6; clone_size: .; d_call: .; v_call: TRBV4-1; cdr3_nt: TGCGCCAGCAGCCAAGATAGGAGTTCACCCCTCCACTTT; cdr3_aa: CASSQDRSSPLHF
j_call: TRBJ2-2; clone_size: .; d_call: .; v_call: TRBV5-8; cdr3_nt: TGTGCCAGCAGCTTGGCTCCAGGGGTCACCGGGGAGCTGTTTTTT; cdr3_aa: CASSLAPGVTGELFF
j_call: TRBJ2-2; clone_size: .; d_call: TRBD2; v_call: TRBV7-3; cdr3_nt: TGTGCCAGCAGCCGAAACGGTGGCCTAGCGGGGTCCGGGGAGCTGTTTTTT; cdr3_aa: CASSRNGGLAGSGELFF
j_call: TRBJ1-5; clone_size: .; d_call: TRBD1; v_call: TRBV10-3; cdr3_nt: TGTGCCATCAGTGCGGCGGGACAGAAAAAAAATCAGCCCCAGCATTTT; cdr3_aa: CAISAAGQKKNQPQHF
j_call: TRBJ2-2; clone_size: .; d_call: TRBD2; v_call: TRBV9; cdr3_nt: TGTGCCAGCAGCCCGCGGGGGAAATCGGGCACCGGGGAGCTGTTTTTT; cdr3_aa: CASSPRGKSGTGELFF
j_call: TRBJ2-7; clone_size: .; d_call: TRBD1; v_call: TRBV5-1; cdr3_nt: TGCGCCAGCAGCTTGAGTACAGGGGTCTACGAGCAGTACTTC; cdr3_aa: CASSLSTGVYEQYF
j_call: TRBJ1-5; clone_size: .; d_call: .; v_call: TRBV27; cdr3_nt: TGTGCCAGCAGTTTATACCCCCCCACAGGGAGCAATCAGCCCCAGCATTTT; cdr3_aa: CASSLYPPTGSNQPQHF
j_call: TRBJ1-4; clone_size: .; d_call: .; v_call: TRBV3-1/TRBV3-2; cdr3_nt: TGTGCCAGCAGCCAAGGGCGAGGGACAACTAATGAAAAACTGTTTTTT; cdr3_aa: CASSQGRGTTNEKLFF
j_call: TRBJ1-2; clone_size: .; d_call: TRBD1; v_call: TRBV12-3/TRBV12-4; cdr3_nt: TGTGCCAGCACATACACAGGGGATGGCTACACCTTC; cdr3_aa: CASTYTGDGYTF
j_call: TRBJ2-5; clone_size: .; d_call: .; v_call: TRBV7-6; cdr3_nt: TGTGCCAGCAGCGGTCGAAACAGGGGAGGAAAGGAGACCCAGTACTTC; cdr3_aa: CASSGRNRGGKETQYF
j_call: TRBJ2-4; clone_size: .; d_call: TRBD2; v_call: TRBV18; cdr3_nt: TGTGCCAGCTCACCTGAAGGGACTAGCGGAAACATTCAGTACTTC; cdr3_aa: CASSPEGTSGNIQYF
j_call: TRBJ2-5; clone_size: .; d_call: .; v_call: TRBV2; cdr3_nt: TGTGCCAGCAGTGAAACTTTGCCGAGTCAAGAGACCCAGTACTTC; cdr3_aa: CASSETLPSQETQYF
j_call: TRBJ1-4; clone_size: .; d_call: TRBD1; v_call: TRBV5-1; cdr3_nt: TGCGCCAGCAGCTCAGCCCCGGGACAGGGATTTCTCGGTGAAAAACTGTTTTTT; cdr3_aa: CASSSAPGQGFLGEKLFF